The present T cell receptor beta chain was sequenced within a study of T cells after yellow fever vaccination. About the study: SMART-Seq v4 Ultra Low Input served to prepare low-cell-number fractions.

TCRdb re-analysed the 5' RACE reads in MiXCR, keeping a single row per CDR3 protein. The sample contains just under 600,000 distinct CDR3 sequences, roughly 14% of which appear only once. Sequenced material: PBMCs, taken on the day of the yellow fever booster vaccination. The clonotype originates from a man younger than 40 who received the YFV17D yellow fever vaccine.

CDR3 in DNA: TGTGCCAGCAGAAAGGACAGGGCTAGCAATCAGCCCCAGCATTTT. Protein: CASRKDRASNQPQHF. V and J are TRBV27 and TRBJ1-5; TRBD1 agrees at 8 bases. CDR3 length: 15 amino acids. V shed 6 bases, J shed 0 bases, and the junction held 4 bases outside the gene matches. The germline gives CDR1 MNHEY, CDR2 SMNVEV (reference sequence).